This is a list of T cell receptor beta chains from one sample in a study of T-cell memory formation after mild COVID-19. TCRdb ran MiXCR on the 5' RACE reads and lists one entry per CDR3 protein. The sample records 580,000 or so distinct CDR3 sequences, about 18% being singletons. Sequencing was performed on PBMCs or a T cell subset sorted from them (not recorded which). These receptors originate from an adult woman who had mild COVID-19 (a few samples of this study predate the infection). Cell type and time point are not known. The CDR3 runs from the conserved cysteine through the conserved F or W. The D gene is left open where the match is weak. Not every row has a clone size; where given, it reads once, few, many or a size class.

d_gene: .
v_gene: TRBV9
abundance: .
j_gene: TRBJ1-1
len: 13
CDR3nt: TGTGCCAGCAGCAGACAGCTTTACACTGAAGCTTTCTTT
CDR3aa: CASSRQLYTEAFF

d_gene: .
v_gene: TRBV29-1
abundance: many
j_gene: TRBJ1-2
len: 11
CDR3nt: TGCAGCGTTGAGATCAACTATGGCTACACCTTC
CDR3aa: CSVEINYGYTF

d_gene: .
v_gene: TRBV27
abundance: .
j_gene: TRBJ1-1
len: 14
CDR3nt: TGTGCCATCAGTCCGGACAGAGGGAACACTGAAGCTTTCTTT
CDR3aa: CAISPDRGNTEAFF

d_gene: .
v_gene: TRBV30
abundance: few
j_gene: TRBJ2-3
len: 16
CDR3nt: TGTGCCTGGAGTGTACGGGTATCCCCCCACACAGATACGCAGTATTTT
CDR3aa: CAWSVRVSPHTDTQYF

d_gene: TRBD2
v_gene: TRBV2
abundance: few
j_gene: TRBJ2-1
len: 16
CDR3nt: TGTGCCAGCAGTGAAGACCGAGCGGGGGGGCGAAATGAGCAGTTCTTC
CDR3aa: CASSEDRAGGRNEQFF

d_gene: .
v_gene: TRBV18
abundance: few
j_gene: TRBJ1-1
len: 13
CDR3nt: TGTGCCAGCTCGCTGGGTTCGGGAGTCGAACCTTTCTTT
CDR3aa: CASSLGSGVEPFF

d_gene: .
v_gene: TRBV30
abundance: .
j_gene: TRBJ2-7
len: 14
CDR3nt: TGTGCCTGGACAACGGGATCTCCCCCTTACGAGCAGTACTTC
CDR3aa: CAWTTGSPPYEQYF

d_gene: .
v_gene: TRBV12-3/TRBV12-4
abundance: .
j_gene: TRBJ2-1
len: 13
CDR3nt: TGTGCCAGTGGGGCTACCCCCGCCAGGGAGCAGTTCTTC
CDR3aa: CASGATPAREQFF

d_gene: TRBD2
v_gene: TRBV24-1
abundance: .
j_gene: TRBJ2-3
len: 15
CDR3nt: TGTGCCACCAGTGAAGGGACTAGCGGGACAGATACGCAGTATTTT
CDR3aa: CATSEGTSGTDTQYF

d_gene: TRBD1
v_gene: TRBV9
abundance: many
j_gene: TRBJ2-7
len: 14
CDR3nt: TGTGCCAGCAGCGTGGGGACAGGGGCCTACGAGCAGTACTTC
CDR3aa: CASSVGTGAYEQYF

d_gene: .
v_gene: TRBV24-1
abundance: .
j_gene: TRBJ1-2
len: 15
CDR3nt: TGTGCCACCAGTGATCCGGACCGAGGCTCATGGGGCTACACCTTC
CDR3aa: CATSDPDRGSWGYTF

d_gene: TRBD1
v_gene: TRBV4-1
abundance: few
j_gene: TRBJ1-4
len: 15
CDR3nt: TGCGCCAGCAGCCAAAGGGACAGGGATGATGAAAAACTGTTTTTT
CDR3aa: CASSQRDRDDEKLFF

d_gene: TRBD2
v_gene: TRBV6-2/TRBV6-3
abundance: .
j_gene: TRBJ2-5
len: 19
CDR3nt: TGTGCCAGCAGTTACCGCCTCAAGACTAGCGGGAGGGGTGTGGAGACCCAGTACTTC
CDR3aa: CASSYRLKTSGRGVETQYF

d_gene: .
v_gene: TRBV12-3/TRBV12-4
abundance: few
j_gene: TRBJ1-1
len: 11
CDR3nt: TGTGCCAGCAGTTTGGGGCCCCGGGTTCTCTTT
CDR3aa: CASSLGPRVLF

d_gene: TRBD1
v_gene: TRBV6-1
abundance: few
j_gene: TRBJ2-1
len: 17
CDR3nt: TGTGCCAGCAGTGAAGCCTCGTGGACAGGGGAGGACAATGAGCAGTTCTTC
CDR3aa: CASSEASWTGEDNEQFF

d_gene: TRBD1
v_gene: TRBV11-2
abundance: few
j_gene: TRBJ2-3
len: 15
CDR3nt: TGTGCCAGCAGTTCTACAGGGGGATACGCAGATACGCAGTATTTT
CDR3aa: CASSSTGGYADTQYF

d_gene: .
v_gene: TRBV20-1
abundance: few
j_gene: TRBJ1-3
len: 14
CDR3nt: TGCAGTGCTCCCGACGGCCCCTCTGGAAACACCATATATTTT
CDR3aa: CSAPDGPSGNTIYF

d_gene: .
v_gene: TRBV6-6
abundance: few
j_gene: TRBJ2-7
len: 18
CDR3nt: TGTGCCAGCAGTTACTCAGGCGCGGGCTTCTCTCCCTCCTACGAGCAGTACTTC
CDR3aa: CASSYSGAGFSPSYEQYF

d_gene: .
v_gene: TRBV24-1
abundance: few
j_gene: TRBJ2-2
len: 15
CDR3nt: TGTGCCACCAGTGATTTGGGACAGACGACCGGGGAGCTGTTTTTT
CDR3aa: CATSDLGQTTGELFF

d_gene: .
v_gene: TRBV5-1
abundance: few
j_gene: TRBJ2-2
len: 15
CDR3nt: TGCGCCAGCAGCTTGGCCACAGGGTACACCGGGGAGCTGTTTTTT
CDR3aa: CASSLATGYTGELFF

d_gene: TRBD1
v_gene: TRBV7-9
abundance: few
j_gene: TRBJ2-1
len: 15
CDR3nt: TGTGCCAGCAGACCCGACAGGGGGGCATACAATGAGCAGTTCTTC
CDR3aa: CASRPDRGAYNEQFF

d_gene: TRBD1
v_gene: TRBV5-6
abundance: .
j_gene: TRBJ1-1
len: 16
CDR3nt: TGTGCCAGCAGCCCCCTGAACAGGGGGCGGAACACTGAAGCTTTCTTT
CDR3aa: CASSPLNRGRNTEAFF

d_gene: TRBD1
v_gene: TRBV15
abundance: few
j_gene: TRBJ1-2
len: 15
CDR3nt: TGTGCCACCAGCAGCCCGACAGGGGGCGCGTACGGCTACACCTTC
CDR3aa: CATSSPTGGAYGYTF

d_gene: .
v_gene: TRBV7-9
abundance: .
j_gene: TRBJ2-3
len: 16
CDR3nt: TGTGCCAGCAGCTCCCGTGCTGGTCCCGGGCCAGATACGCAGTATTTT
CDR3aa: CASSSRAGPGPDTQYF

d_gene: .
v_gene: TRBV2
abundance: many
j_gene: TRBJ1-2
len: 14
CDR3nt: TGTGCCAGCAGTGATACCCCGGAAGCCTATGGCTACACCTTC
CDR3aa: CASSDTPEAYGYTF

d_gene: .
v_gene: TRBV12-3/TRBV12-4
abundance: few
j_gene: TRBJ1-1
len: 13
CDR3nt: TGTGCCAGCAGGAGGCAGGAGAACACTGAAGCTTTCTTT
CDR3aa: CASRRQENTEAFF

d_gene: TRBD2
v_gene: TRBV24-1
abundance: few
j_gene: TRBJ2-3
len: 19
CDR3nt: TGTGCCACCAGTGATTTGCCGCGACTAGCGGGACTATTGGGAGATACGCAGTATTTT
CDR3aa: CATSDLPRLAGLLGDTQYF

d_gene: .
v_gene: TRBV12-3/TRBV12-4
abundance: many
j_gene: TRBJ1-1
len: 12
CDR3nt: TGTGCCAGCAGACACGGGCACACTGAAGCTTTCTTT
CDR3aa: CASRHGHTEAFF

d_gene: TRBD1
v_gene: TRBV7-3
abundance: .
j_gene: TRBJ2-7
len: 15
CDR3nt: TGTGCCAGCAGCTTAGAAGGGACAGGCTCCTACGAGCAGTACTTC
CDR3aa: CASSLEGTGSYEQYF

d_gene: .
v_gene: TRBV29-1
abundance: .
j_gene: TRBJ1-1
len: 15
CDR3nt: TGCAGCGTTGTCAGACAGAGTATCTCATACACTGAAGCTTTCTTT
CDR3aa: CSVVRQSISYTEAFF

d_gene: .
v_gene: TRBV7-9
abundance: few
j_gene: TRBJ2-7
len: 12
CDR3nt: TGTGCCAGCAGTAAACAGGGCCACGAGCAGTACTTC
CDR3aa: CASSKQGHEQYF

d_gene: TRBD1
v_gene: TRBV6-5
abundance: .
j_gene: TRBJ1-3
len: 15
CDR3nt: TGTGCCAGCAGTCCACAGGGGCACTCTGGAAACACCATATATTTT
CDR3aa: CASSPQGHSGNTIYF

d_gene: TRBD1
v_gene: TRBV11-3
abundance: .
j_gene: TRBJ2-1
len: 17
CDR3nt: TGTGCCAGCAGCTTAGGGACAGGGTGGAAGTCCTACAATGAGCAGTTCTTC
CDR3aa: CASSLGTGWKSYNEQFF

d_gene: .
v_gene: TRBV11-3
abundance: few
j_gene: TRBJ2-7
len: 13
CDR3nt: TGTGCCAGCAGCCTCCGGGACGCCTACGAGCAGTACTTC
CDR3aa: CASSLRDAYEQYF

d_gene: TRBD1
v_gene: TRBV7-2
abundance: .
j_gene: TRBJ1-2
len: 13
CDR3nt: TGTGCCAGCAGCACCCGGACAGGGAACGGCTACACCTTC
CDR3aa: CASSTRTGNGYTF

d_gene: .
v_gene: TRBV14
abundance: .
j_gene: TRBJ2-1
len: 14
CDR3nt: TGTGCCAGCAGTCCCCAGGGCCTTTCGTATGAGCAGTTCTTC
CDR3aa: CASSPQGLSYEQFF

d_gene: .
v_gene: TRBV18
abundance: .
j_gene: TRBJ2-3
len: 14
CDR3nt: TGTGCCAGCTCACCACAGACAGGTGCAGATACGCAGTATTTT
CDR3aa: CASSPQTGADTQYF

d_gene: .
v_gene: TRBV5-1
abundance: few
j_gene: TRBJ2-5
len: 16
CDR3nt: TGCGCCAGCAGCTTGGGGACAAGGATATTCCAAGAGACCCAGTACTTC
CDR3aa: CASSLGTRIFQETQYF

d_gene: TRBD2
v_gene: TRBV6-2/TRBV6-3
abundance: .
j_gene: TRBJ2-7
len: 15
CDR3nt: TGTGCCAGCAGTTACGCCGTGACTAGCGGGTACGAGCAGTACTTC
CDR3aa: CASSYAVTSGYEQYF

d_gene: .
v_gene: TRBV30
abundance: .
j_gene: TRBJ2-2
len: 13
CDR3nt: TGTGCCTGGAGTGTTGCAAGGACCGGGGAGCTGTTTTTT
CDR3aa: CAWSVARTGELFF

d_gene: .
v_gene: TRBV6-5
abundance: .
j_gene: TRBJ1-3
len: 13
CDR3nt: TGTGCCAGCAGTTACTCGGCCAGCCCCACCATATATTTT
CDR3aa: CASSYSASPTIYF

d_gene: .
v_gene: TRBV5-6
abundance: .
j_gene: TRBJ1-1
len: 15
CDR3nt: TGTGCCAGCAGCGGGGCTACTGGATCGGTCACTGAAGCTTTCTTT
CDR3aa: CASSGATGSVTEAFF

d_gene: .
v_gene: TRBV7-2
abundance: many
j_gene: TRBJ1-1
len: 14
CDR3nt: TGTGCCAGCAGCTTAGCGGGGGGACGGACTGAAGCTTTCTTT
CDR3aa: CASSLAGGRTEAFF

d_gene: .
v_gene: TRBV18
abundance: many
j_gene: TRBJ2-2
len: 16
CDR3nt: TGTGCCAGCTCACCACCGTCAAGGGAGAACACCGGGGAGCTGTTTTTT
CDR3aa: CASSPPSRENTGELFF

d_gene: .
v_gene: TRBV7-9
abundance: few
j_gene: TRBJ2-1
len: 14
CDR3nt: TGTGCCAGCAGCTTAGTGAGAAGGGATTATGAGCAGTTCTTC
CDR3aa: CASSLVRRDYEQFF

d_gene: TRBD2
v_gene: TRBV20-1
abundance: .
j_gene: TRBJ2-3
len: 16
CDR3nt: TGCAGTGCTAGAGTCCTAGCGGGGGCCTTGGCAGATACGCAGTATTTT
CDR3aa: CSARVLAGALADTQYF

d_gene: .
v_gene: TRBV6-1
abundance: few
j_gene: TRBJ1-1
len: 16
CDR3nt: TGTGCCAGCAGTGACGGGACAACAGCCATGAACACTGAAGCTTTCTTT
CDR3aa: CASSDGTTAMNTEAFF

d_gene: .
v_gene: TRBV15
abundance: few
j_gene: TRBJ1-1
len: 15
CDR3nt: TGTGCCACCAGCGAGGCGAGAGATTATGGGGGTGAAGCTTTCTTT
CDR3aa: CATSEARDYGGEAFF

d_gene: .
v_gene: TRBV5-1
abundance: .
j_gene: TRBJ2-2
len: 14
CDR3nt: TGCGCCAGCAGCCCGGGGCCGAACACCGGGGAGCTGTTTTTT
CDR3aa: CASSPGPNTGELFF

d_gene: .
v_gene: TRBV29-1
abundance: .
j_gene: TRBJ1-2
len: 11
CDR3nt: TGCAGCGGAGCGGAGGCGGGGGGCTACACCTTC
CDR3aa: CSGAEAGGYTF

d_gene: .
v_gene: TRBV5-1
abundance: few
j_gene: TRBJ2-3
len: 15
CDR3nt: TGCGCCAGCAGCTTGAGCCGGGGGAGCACAGATACGCAGTATTTT
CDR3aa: CASSLSRGSTDTQYF

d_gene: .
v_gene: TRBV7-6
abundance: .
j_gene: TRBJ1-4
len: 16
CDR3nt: TGTGCCAGCAGCTTAGGGTGGGGGGCAACTAATGAAAAACTGTTTTTT
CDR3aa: CASSLGWGATNEKLFF

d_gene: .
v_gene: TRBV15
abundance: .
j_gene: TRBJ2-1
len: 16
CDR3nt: TGTGCCACCAGCACTATGAGGAGGGTCTCCTACAATGAGCAGTTCTTC
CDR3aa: CATSTMRRVSYNEQFF

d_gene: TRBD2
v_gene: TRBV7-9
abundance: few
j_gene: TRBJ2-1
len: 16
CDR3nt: TGTGCCAGCAGCCCCGCGGGGGGTAGGTCCTACAATGAGCAGTTCTTC
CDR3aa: CASSPAGGRSYNEQFF

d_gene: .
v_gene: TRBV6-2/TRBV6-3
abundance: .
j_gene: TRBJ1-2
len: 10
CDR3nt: TGTGCCAGCTATTCGTATGGCTACACCTTC
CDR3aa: CASYSYGYTF

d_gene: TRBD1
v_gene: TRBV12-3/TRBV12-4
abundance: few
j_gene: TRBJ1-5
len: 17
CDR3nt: TGTGCCAGCAGCCTTAGACAGGGGACATATAGCAATCAGCCCCAGCATTTT
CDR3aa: CASSLRQGTYSNQPQHF

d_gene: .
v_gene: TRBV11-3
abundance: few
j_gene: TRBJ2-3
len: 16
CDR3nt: TGTGCCAGCAGCTTACTGAGTGGATCCGGGGTAGATACGCAGTATTTT
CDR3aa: CASSLLSGSGVDTQYF